The next 18 T cell receptor beta chains were all read from a single sample in a study of Tregs in tolerant kidney transplant recipients. TCRdb keeps only in-frame clones here, not all; method: immunoSEQ multiplex PCR. The sample holds over 55,000 clones, around four fifths seen once. Sample: CD4+ T cells from blood. All receptors derive from a human donor in good health.

This chain connects TRBV9 to TRBJ2-5; 15 bases are shared with TRBD2. Trimming cost V 4 bases and J 4 bases; bases outside gene matches: 5. CDR3 size: 16 residues. Germline loops: CDR1 SGDLS, CDR2 YYNGEE. CDR3: CASSSGLAGGGETQYF. CDR3 bases: TGTGCCAGCAGCTCGGGACTAGCGGGGGGAGGAGAGACCCAGTACTTC.

A note on this clone: The junction differs from germline at one of its ends, possibly a read error. This chain joins TRBV30 and TRBJ1-1; no definite D call. The germline gives CDR1 GTSNPN, CDR2 SVGIG (reference sequence). This CDR3 comprises 11 residues. The CDR3 DNA is TGTGCCCGGAGGGCCCCCATCGGAGCTTTCTTT. This gives the protein CARRAPIGAFF.

This clone was picked up one time. The chain joins TRBV5-1 to TRBJ1-1, with 8 bases aligning to TRBD1. V lost 4 bases and J lost 3; bases outside the gene matches: 5. CDR3 length: 14 residues. The germline V gene encodes CDR1 SGHRS and CDR2 YFSETQ. The CDR3 loop reads CASSVQGADTEAFF. The DNA of the CDR3 is TGCGCCAGCAGCGTTCAGGGGGCTGACACTGAAGCTTTCTTT.

The chain combines TRBV18 with TRBJ2-1, with TRBD2 identical over 8 bases. The CDR3 contains 17 residues. After removal of 3 bases from V and 0 bases from J, the junction contained 7 bases not matched to a gene. CDR1 and CDR2 from the germline V gene are KGHSH and LQKENI. The chain's CDR3 is CASSPLTSGSSYNEQFF. CDR3 in DNA: TGTGCCAGCTCACCTCTTACTAGCGGCAGCTCCTACAATGAGCAGTTCTTC.

J is TRBJ2-3 and V is TRBV28; TRBD2 is a possible D gene (5 bases). Trimming shortened V by 9 bases and J by 2 bases, and 12 bases separated the two germline ends. The CDR3 totals 13 residues. Per germline, CDR1 MDHEN and CDR2 SYDVKM. The CDR3 bases are TGTGCCAGTCTAGCTGGGCACACAGATACGCAGTATTTT. Protein product: CASLAGHTDTQYF.

The chain links TRBV2 to TRBJ2-3, with 7 bases fitting TRBD1. CDR1 is SNHLY and CDR2 is FYNNEI in the germline V gene. Unmatched junction bases numbered 11, after V lost 6 bases and J lost 2 bases. The CDR3 extends over 16 amino acids. CDR3 sequence (DNA): TGTGCCAGCAGCTTGGACAGGTTTGGTAACACAGATACGCAGTATTTT. As protein: CASSLDRFGNTDTQYF.

This clone was seen only a few times. The chain has TRBV7-2 and TRBJ1-3; D unclear. Trimming took 5 bases from V and 2 from J, leaving 7 bases between them. CDR3 size: 13 residues. Germline V gives CDR1 SGHTA, CDR2 FQGNSA. The CDR3 is CASSRDPGNTIYF. The CDR3 bases are TGTGCCAGCAGCAGGGATCCTGGAAACACCATATATTTT.

The count of this clone is one. The chain links TRBV11-2 to TRBJ1-1; tentatively, D is TRBD1 (5 bases). The CDR3 is 11 amino acids. The germline gives CDR1 SGHAT, CDR2 FQNNGV. Trimming removed 6 bases from V and 10 bases from J, with 12 bases in between. The CDR3 loop reads CASSSGFVAFF. For the CDR3, the DNA is TGTGCCAGCAGTTCAGGGTTTGTAGCTTTCTTT.

The genes are TRBV28 and TRBJ2-7; possible D gene TRBD2, 6 bases. Germline lookup yields CDR1 MDHEN and CDR2 SYDVKM. This CDR3 is built from 15 residues. V was clipped by 5 bases and J by 0 bases, with 14 bases between them. The chain's CDR3 is CASSLTGLLSYEQYF. In nucleotides, the CDR3 is TGTGCCAGCAGTCTAACGGGACTCCTCTCCTACGAGCAGTACTTC.

This chain uses TRBV7-6 with TRBJ2-3; no clear D gene. The germline V gene encodes CDR1 SGHVS and CDR2 FNYEAQ. The CDR3 is 13 amino acids. V was pared by 1 base and J by 2 bases, with 4 bases between. The CDR3 nucleotides are TGTGCCAGCAGCTTAGGGGTCACAGATACGCAGTATTTT. Translation: CASSLGVTDTQYF.

The V gene is TRBV6-6, the J gene TRBJ1-1; 11 bases line up with TRBD1. Germline V lookup: CDR1 MNHNY, CDR2 SVGAGI (reference sequence). J was trimmed by 6 bases and V by 5 bases; bases with no gene match: 2. CDR3 length: 13 residues. CDR3 coding DNA: TGTGCCAGCAGTCCGGGACAGGGGGCTGAAGCTTTCTTT. Its protein product is CASSPGQGAEAFF.

The CDR3 is CSVLSQGGLGYTF. CDR3 coding DNA: TGCAGCGTTTTATCCCAAGGAGGTTTGGGCTACACCTTC. The gene calls are TRBV29-1 and TRBJ1-2; D remains ambiguous. CDR3 length: 13 amino acids. The V gene lost 5 bases and the J gene lost 8 bases, with 18 bases spanning the gap. Germline V CDR1 and CDR2: SQVTM, ANQGSEA.

V and J are TRBV29-1 and TRBJ2-5; possibly TRBD2 for D (5 bases). The V end lost 7 bases, the J end lost 4 bases, and 13 bases lay between the germline ends. This CDR3 comprises 12 residues. Per germline, CDR1 SQVTM and CDR2 ANQGSEA. The CDR3 region is CSGKVAGETQYF. CDR3 DNA: TGCAGCGGCAAAGTCGCGGGAGAGACCCAGTACTTC.

The gene calls are TRBV2 and TRBJ2-1, with D tentatively TRBD1 (6 bases). The V and J ends lost 3 bases and 7 bases respectively, with 10 bases between them. The CDR3 covers 13 residues. Germline lookup yields CDR1 SNHLY and CDR2 FYNNEI. CDR3: CASSDSRGNEQFF. The CDR3 DNA follows: TGTGCCAGCAGTGACTCCAGGGGTAATGAGCAGTTCTTC.

The rearrangement joins TRBV6-5 to TRBJ1-5; possibly TRBD1 for D (5 bases). CDR3 length: 12 residues. Looked up from germline, CDR1 is MNHEY and CDR2 is SVGAGI. Deletions cut 5 bases from V and 7 bases from J, with 9 bases between. The CDR3 sequence: CASSLGVQPQHF. The CDR3 nucleotides are TGTGCCAGCAGTCTAGGGGTACAGCCCCAGCATTTT.

This clone is a singleton in its sample. The chain links TRBV5-1 to TRBJ1-2; D ambiguous. V was clipped by 0 bases and J by 3 bases, with 9 bases between them. This CDR3 has 14 residues. Germline-derived CDR1 and CDR2 are SGHRS and YFSETQ. The CDR3 DNA follows: TGCGCCAGCAGCTTGGGGACGGACCACTATGGCTACACCTTC. This gives the protein CASSLGTDHYGYTF.

V usage is TRBV6-5 and J usage is TRBJ1-2; TRBD1 might be the D (5 bases). The CDR3 contains 14 residues. Germline CDR1 reads MNHEY; CDR2 reads SVGAGI. V was pared by 4 bases and J by 6 bases, with 15 bases between. CDR3 sequence reads: CASSSETPRDGYTF. The CDR3 DNA reads as TGTGCCAGCAGTTCTGAAACCCCCAGGGATGGCTACACCTTC.

This chain joins TRBV2 and TRBJ2-3, with a possible D match to TRBD2 (5 bases). Trimming cost V 1 base and J 2 bases, with 10 bases left between them. Germline CDR1 reads SNHLY; CDR2 reads FYNNEI. This CDR3 is 15 amino acids long. The CDR3 coding sequence is TGTGCCAGCAGTGAAGATGGACTGAACACAGATACGCAGTATTTT. It specifies CASSEDGLNTDTQYF.